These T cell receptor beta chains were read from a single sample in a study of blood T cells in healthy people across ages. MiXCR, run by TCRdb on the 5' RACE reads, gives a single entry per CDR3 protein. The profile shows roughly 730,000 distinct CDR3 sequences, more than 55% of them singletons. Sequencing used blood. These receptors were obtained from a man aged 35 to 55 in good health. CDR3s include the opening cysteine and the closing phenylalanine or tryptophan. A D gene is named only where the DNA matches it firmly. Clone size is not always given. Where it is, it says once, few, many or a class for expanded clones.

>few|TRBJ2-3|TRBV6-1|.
CASSPRGTRPDTQYF
TGTGCCAGCAGCCCAAGGGGGACGAGACCAGATACGCAGTATTTT
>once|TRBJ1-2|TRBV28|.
CASNLGRTAYGYTF
TGTGCCAGCAACTTAGGAAGGACGGCCTATGGCTACACCTTC
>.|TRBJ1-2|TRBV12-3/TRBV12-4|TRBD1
CASRPDKGALVNYGYTF
TGTGCCAGCAGACCCGACAAGGGGGCTCTTGTTAACTATGGCTACACCTTC
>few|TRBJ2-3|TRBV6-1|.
CASSWGGVSTDTQYF
TGTGCCAGCAGTTGGGGAGGAGTTTCCACAGATACGCAGTATTTT
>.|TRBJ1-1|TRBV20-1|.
CSAPRLREALDAFF
TGCAGTGCTCCCCGATTAAGGGAGGCTTTAGACGCTTTCTTT
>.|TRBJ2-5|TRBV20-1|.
CSAQGLWFGYNEQYF
TGCAGTGCCCAGGGACTCTGGTTTGGGTACAATGAGCAGTACTTC
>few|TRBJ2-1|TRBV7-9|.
CAAQGGGRYNEQFF
TGTGCCGCGCAGGGTGGGGGACGATACAATGAGCAGTTCTTC
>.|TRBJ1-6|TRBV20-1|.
CSASETGDSPLHF
TGCAGTGCTAGTGAGACTGGGGATTCACCCCTCCACTTT
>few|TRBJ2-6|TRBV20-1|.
CSARGDPARRGANVLTF
TGCAGTGCTAGAGGTGATCCTGCAAGGCGTGGGGCCAACGTCCTGACTTTC
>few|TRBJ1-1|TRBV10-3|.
CAISEMGGSNTEAFF
TGTGCCATCAGTGAGATGGGGGGCTCTAACACTGAAGCTTTCTTT
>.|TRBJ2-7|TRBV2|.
CASPPSGEQTYEQYF
TGTGCCAGCCCCCCGAGTGGGGAGCAAACCTACGAGCAGTACTTC
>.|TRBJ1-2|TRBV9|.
CASSVGGFGYTF
TGTGCCAGCAGCGTAGGCGGGTTTGGCTACACCTTC
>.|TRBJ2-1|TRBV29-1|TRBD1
CSVVENRGANEQFF
TGCAGCGTTGTTGAAAACAGGGGTGCCAATGAGCAGTTCTTC
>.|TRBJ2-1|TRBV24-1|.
CATSDNRGEYNEQFF
TGTGCCACCAGTGACAACCGGGGAGAGTACAATGAGCAGTTCTTC
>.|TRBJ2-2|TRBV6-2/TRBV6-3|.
CASSYGSGRTGELFF
TGTGCCAGCAGTTATGGGAGCGGGCGGACCGGGGAGCTGTTTTTT
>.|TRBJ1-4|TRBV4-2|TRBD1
CASSLTGGGEKLFF
TGTGCCAGCAGTCTAACAGGGGGAGGTGAAAAACTGTTTTTT
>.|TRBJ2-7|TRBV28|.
CASSRSYERYF
TGTGCCAGCAGCCGTTCCTACGAGCGGTACTTC
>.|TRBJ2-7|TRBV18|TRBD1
CASSPQQGAYEQYF
TGTGCCAGCTCACCTCAGCAGGGGGCATACGAGCAGTACTTC
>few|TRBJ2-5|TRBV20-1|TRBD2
CSAERDSLAGTQYF
TGCAGTGCGGAAAGGGACTCCTTAGCGGGGACCCAGTACTTC
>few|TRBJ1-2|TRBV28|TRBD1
CASSFIDRVENYGYTF
TGTGCCAGCAGCTTTATCGACAGGGTGGAGAACTATGGCTACACCTTC
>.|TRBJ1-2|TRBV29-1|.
CSVGVGPEGGYTF
TGCAGCGTTGGTGTCGGCCCCGAGGGTGGCTACACCTTC
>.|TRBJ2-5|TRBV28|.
CASSRSDSQQYF
TGTGCCAGCAGTCGATCGGACAGTCAGCAGTACTTC
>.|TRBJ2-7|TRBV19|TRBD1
CASSDHAYRGEQYF
TGTGCCAGTAGTGACCATGCTTACAGGGGTGAGCAGTACTTC
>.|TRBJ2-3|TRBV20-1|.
CSASKNDRKGTFSSNTQYF
TGCAGTGCTAGCAAAAACGACAGAAAGGGTACCTTTTCTTCGAATACGCAGTATTTT
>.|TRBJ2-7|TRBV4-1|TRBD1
CVSSQRQGSYEQYF
TGCGTCAGCAGCCAAAGACAGGGTAGCTACGAGCAGTACTTC
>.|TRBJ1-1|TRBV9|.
CASSVASGHTEAFF
TGTGCCAGCAGCGTAGCTAGTGGTCACACTGAAGCTTTCTTT
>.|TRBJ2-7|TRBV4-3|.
CASSQSVRDSCAYEQYF
TGCGCCAGCAGCCAGTCCGTCCGGGACTCTTGTGCCTACGAGCAGTACTTC
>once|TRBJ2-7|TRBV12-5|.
CASGLDPGSEQYF
TGTGCTAGTGGTTTGGACCCCGGGTCCGAGCAGTACTTC
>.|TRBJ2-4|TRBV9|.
CASSPQGQSNIQYF
TGTGCCAGCAGCCCCCAGGGACAATCGAACATTCAGTACTTC
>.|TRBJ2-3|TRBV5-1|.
CASSAERTSTDTQYF
TGCGCCAGCAGCGCGGAACGCACTAGCACAGATACGCAGTATTTT
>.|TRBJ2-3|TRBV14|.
CASSLILRTDTQYF
TGTGCCAGCAGCCTGATATTACGCACAGATACGCAGTATTTT
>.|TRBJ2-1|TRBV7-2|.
CASRPGQTPYNEQFF
TGTGCCAGCAGGCCCGGACAAACTCCGTACAATGAGCAGTTCTTC
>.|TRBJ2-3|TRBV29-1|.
CSVEVPTDTQYF
TGCAGCGTTGAGGTCCCAACAGATACGCAGTATTTT
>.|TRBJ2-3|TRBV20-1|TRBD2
CSVELAGERGTDTQYF
TGCAGTGTGGAGCTAGCGGGAGAAAGGGGCACAGATACGCAGTATTTT
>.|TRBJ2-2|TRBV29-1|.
CSVGEGTGTGELFF
TGCAGCGTTGGGGAGGGAACAGGGACCGGGGAGCTGTTTTTT
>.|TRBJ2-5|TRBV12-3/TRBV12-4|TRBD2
CASMREFRLETQYF
TGTGCCAGCATGCGGGAGTTCAGATTAGAGACCCAGTACTTC